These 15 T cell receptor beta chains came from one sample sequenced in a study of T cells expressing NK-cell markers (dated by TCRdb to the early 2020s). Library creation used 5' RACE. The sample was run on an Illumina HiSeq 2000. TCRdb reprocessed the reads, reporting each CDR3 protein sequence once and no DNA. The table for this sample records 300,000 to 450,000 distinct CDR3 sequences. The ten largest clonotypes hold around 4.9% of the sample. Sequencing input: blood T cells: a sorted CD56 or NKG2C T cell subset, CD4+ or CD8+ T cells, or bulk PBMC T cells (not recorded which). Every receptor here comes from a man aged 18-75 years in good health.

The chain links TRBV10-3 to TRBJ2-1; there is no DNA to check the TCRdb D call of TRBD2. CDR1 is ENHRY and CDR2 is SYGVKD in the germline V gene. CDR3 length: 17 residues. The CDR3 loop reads CAISGGTSGGNYNEQFF.

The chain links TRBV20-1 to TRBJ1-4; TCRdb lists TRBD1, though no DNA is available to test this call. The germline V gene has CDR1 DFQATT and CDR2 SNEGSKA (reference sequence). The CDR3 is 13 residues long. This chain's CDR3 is CSARPTVNEKLFF.

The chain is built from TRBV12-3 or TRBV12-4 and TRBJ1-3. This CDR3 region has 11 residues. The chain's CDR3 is CASAQGNTIYF.

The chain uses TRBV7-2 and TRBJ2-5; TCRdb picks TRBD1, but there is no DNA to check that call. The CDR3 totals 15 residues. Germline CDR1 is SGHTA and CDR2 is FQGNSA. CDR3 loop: CASSPPPGRQQTQYF.

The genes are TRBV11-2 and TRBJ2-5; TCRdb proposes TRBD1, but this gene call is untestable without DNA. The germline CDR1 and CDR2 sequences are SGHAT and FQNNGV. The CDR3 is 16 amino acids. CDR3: CASSLGSGTGEETQYF.

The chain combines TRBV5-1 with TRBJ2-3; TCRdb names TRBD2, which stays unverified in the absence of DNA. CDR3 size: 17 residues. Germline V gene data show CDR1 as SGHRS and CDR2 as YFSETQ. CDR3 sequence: CASSLVARRIPTDTQYF.

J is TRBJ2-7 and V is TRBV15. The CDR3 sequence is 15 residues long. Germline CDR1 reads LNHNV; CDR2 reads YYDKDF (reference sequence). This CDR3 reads CATSRDRTLIVEQYF.

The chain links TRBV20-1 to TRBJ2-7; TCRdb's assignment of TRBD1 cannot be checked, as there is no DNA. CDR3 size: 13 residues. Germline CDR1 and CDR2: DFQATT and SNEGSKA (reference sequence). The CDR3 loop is CSARSTPIYEQYF.

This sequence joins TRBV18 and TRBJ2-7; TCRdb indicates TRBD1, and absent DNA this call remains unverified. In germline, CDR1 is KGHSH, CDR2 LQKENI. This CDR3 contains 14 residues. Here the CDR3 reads CASSHKGQRYEQYF.

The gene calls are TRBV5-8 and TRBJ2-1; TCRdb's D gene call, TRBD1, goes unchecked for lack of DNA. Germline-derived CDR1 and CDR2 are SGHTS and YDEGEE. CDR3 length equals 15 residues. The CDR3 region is CASSLVVAGYNEQFF.

CDR3 in amino acids: CASGRAGYADTQYF. The chain uses TRBV12-5 and TRBJ2-3; the D call from TCRdb, TRBD2, cannot be confirmed without DNA. This CDR3 spans 14 amino acids. The germline CDR1 and CDR2 sequences are LGHNT and FRNRAP. The full variable domain, its missing parts supplied by reference TRBV12-5 and TRBJ2-3, is DARVTQTPRHKVTEMGQEVTMRCQPILGHNTVFWYRQTMMQGLELLAYFRNRAPLDDSGMPKDRFSAEMPDATLATLKIQPSEPRDSAVYFCASGRAGYADTQYFGPGTRLTVL.

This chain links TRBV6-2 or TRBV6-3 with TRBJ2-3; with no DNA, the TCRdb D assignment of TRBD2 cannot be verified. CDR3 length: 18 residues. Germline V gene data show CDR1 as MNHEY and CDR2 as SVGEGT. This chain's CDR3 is CASSPTPGLAGVGDTQYF.

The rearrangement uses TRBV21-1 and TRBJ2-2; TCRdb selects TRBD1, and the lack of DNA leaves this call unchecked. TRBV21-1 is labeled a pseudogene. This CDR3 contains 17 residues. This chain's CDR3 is CASSSWGGTEYTGELFF.

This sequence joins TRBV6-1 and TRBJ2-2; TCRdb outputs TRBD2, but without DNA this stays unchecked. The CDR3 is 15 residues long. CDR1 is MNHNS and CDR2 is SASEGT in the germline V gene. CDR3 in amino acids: CASRRGGAWTGELFF.

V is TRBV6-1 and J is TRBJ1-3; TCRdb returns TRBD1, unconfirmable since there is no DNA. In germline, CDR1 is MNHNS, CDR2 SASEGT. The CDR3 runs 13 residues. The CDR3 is CASRTGSGNTIYF.